The 3 T cell receptor beta chains listed next were all sequenced from one sample in a study of cytomegalovirus exposure and HLA in healthy donors. Primers for the PCR totalled 60 Vbeta and 13 Jbeta. Libraries were prepared by immunoSEQ multiplex PCR; TCRdb keeps only in-frame clonotypes and omits some of them. In the table there are 130,000 to 150,000 clones, about two thirds of which are singletons. Sequences were obtained from PBMCs. These receptors came from a man aged 35 to 55 in good health and CMV-seronegative.

In its sample, this clone was seen once. This chain connects TRBV18 to TRBJ2-1, with TRBD2 matching over 11 bases. CDR1 is KGHSH and CDR2 is LQKENI in the germline V gene. The junction had 4 bases not matched to a gene; V was cut back by 1 base and J by 5 bases. CDR3 length equals 16 residues. The CDR3 reads CASSPLLAGGHNEQFF. The CDR3 nucleotides read TGTGCCAGCTCACCACTTCTAGCGGGGGGCCACAATGAGCAGTTCTTC.

The DNA for the CDR3 is TGTGCCAGCAGCTTAGGGTTCCCTGGGACAGGGTTGATGGCTGAAGCTTTCTTT. Encoded protein: CASSLGFPGTGLMAEAFF. The chain joins TRBV7-2 to TRBJ1-1, with TRBD1 matching 9 bases. The trim removed 1 base at V and 6 bases at J, leaving 15 bases unmatched. Per the germline V gene, CDR1 is SGHTA and CDR2 is FQGNSA. This CDR3 has 18 amino acids.

The chain uses TRBV6-5 and TRBJ2-2, with unresolved D. The V end was cut by 5 bases, the J end by 4 bases, with 8 bases between. This CDR3 contains 13 residues. Germline values: CDR1 MNHEY, CDR2 SVGAGI. CDR3 DNA sequence: TGTGCCAGCAGTCGAGAACCCACCGGGGAGCTGTTTTTT. The encoded protein is CASSREPTGELFF.